This T cell receptor (beta chain) appears in the sequencing data of a study of shared clonotypes between healthy human individuals. Study in general: The plates for each donor numbered three CD4 naive, three CD4 memory, two CD8 naive and one CD8 memory. Findings of the study overall: With few donors, the genetic and exposure-history diversity represented was limited.

The CDR3 is 12 residues long. The V and J ends lost 5 bases and 3 bases respectively, with 8 bases between them. From germline, CDR1 is SEHNR and CDR2 FQNEAQ (reference sequence). Each cell subset's genomic DNA was divided evenly among several immunoSEQ plates. Per the study methods: ImmunoSEQ gave junction-only sequences without quality scores, so filtering differed. The protocol was immunoSEQ multiplex PCR, while the TCRdb copy is restricted to in-frame clones and leaves out a portion. The V and J calls and clone size are taken from that table; D and trimming were inferred from the DNA. The table lists around 640,000 clones, about 96% of them singletons. Notes on this clone: The antigen is not known.

Cells designated naive CD8 were CD45RO-negative and were positively selected for CCR7, with terminally differentiated effector memory CD45RA+ cells excluded. The specimen sequenced was naive CD8+ T cells sorted from blood. This TCR was sampled from a woman between 25 and 40 years old in good health. This sequence joins TRBV7-9 and TRBJ2-7; D is perhaps TRBD1 or TRBD2 (5 bases each). CDR3 region: CASSGTSYEQYF. In DNA form, the CDR3 reads TGTGCCAGCAGCGGGACGAGCTACGAGCAGTACTTC.